This T cell receptor (beta chain) stems from a study of response to subunit inactivated influenza vaccine. Whole-study findings and limits: Seasonal influenza vaccination, on each occasion, was suggested by the authors to recruit few new T cells.

This clonotype was counted between two and nine times. The antigen is undetermined. In TCRdb, the RT-PCR reads were re-called with MiXCR into one record per CDR3 protein. Of about 530,000 distinct CDR3 sequences in the sample, about 10% were seen once. This CDR3 has 13 residues. Trimming removed 2 bases from V and 4 bases from J, with 11 bases in between. CDR1 SQVTM and CDR2 ANQGSEA come from the germline V gene. This TCR came from a middle-aged man who received an inactivated influenza vaccine. The sample was PBMCs from blood, taken on the day of vaccination. V is TRBV29-1 and J is TRBJ2-5, with TRBD1 as a possible D gene (7 bases). CDR3 in amino acids: CSVEYRGGETQYF. The CDR3 DNA follows: TGCAGCGTTGAATACAGGGGAGGAGAGACCCAGTACTTC.